Each of the 20 T cell receptor beta chains below was sequenced from the same sample in a study of blood T cells in healthy people across ages. Then a second PCR, running roughly 7 to 11 cycles, was carried out with a sample-barcoded 5' primer and a J-beta primer mix. One entry per CDR3 protein, called by TCRdb with MiXCR from the 5' RACE reads. The sample includes 650,000 to 800,000 distinct CDR3 sequences, roughly 44% seen only once; the top ten take under 20%. Source material: blood. These receptors were taken from a man aged 60 to 75 in good health.

In this sample, this clonotype turned up many times. The chain joins TRBV7-2 to TRBJ1-5; no clear D gene. The germline V and J ends were trimmed by 5 bases and 1 base, with 12 bases remaining between them. The CDR3 runs 15 residues. The germline gives CDR1 SGHTA, CDR2 FQGNSA. CDR3 region: CASSGYGVSNQPQHF. Written as DNA, the CDR3 is TGTGCCAGCAGCGGCTACGGGGTGAGCAATCAGCCCCAGCATTTT. Full variable domain (outside the CDR3, taken from reference TRBV7-2 and TRBJ1-5): GAGVSQSPSNKVTEKGKDVELRCDPISGHTALYWYRQSLGQGLEFLIYFQGNSAPDKSGLPSDRFSAERTGGSVSTLTIQRTQQEDSAVYLCASSGYGVSNQPQHFGDGTRLSIL.

CDR3 coding DNA: TGTGCCAGCAGCCGCGGGGGGTTGTACAATGAGCAGTTCTTC. Translated, it gives CASSRGGLYNEQFF. V and J are TRBV7-2 and TRBJ2-1, with TRBD2 matching 8 bases. J gave up 4 bases and V 5 bases, and 4 bases lay outside the gene matches. CDR1 and CDR2 (germline): SGHTA, FQGNSA. This CDR3 contains 14 residues.

This clonotype occurred a few times. The rearrangement joins TRBV20-1 to TRBJ1-2; D remains ambiguous. Germline CDR1 DFQATT, CDR2 SNEGSKA (reference sequence). V was pared by 0 bases and J by 7 bases, with 18 bases between. The CDR3 extends over 15 amino acids. CDR3 residues: CSARDQRRRVGGYTF. The CDR3 coding sequence is TGCAGTGCTAGAGATCAACGTCGGAGGGTCGGTGGCTACACCTTC.

This clonotype was found a few times. The chain carries TRBV9 and TRBJ2-6; D possibly corresponds to TRBD2 (5 bases). This CDR3 is built from 15 residues. From germline, CDR1 is SGDLS and CDR2 YYNGEE. The V and J ends lost 0 bases and 4 bases respectively, with 8 bases between them. CDR3 in amino acids: CASSVAAGGANVLTF. CDR3 nucleotides: TGTGCCAGCAGCGTAGCGGCGGGCGGGGCCAACGTCCTGACTTTC.

The chain is built from TRBV7-8 and TRBJ2-2, with 12 positions matching TRBD1. The CDR3 runs 15 residues. The junction had 6 bases not matched to a gene; V was cut back by 5 bases and J by 8 bases. Germline values: CDR1 SGHVS, CDR2 FQNEAQ. Here the CDR3 DNA reads TGTGCCAGCAGCCCGGGACAGGGGGCGGCTGGGGAGCTGTTTTTT. Amino acid sequence: CASSPGQGAAGELFF.

This clonotype has more than one count but fewer than ten. V is TRBV4-2 and J is TRBJ2-6, with 8 bases aligning to TRBD1. Germline CDR1 is LGHNA and CDR2 is YNFKEQ. The CDR3 loop spans 19 amino acids. The ends lost 0 bases at V and 3 bases at J; junction bases unmatched: 10. The CDR3, as DNA: TGTGCCAGCAGCCAAGAAGGCGGACAGGGCTACTTTGGGGCCAACGTCCTGACTTTC. This sequence encodes CASSQEGGQGYFGANVLTF.

The rearrangement uses TRBV7-8 and TRBJ1-5, with D unresolved. Trimming took off 5 bases at V and 4 bases at J, with 6 bases between the two ends. The CDR3 has 12 residues. Germline lookup yields CDR1 SGHVS and CDR2 FQNEAQ. This chain's CDR3 is CASSPVNQPQHF. The CDR3 region has the DNA TGTGCCAGCAGCCCCGTTAATCAGCCCCAGCATTTT.

This clonotype was observed a few times. The CDR3 DNA sequence: TGTGCCAGCAAGATTAGCGGGGGGTGGTACGAGCAGTACTTC. This encodes CASKISGGWYEQYF. The chain uses TRBV7-2 and TRBJ2-7; TRBD2 matches at 10 bases. V lost 7 bases and J lost 4; bases outside the gene matches: 7. The CDR3 runs 14 residues. Germline lookup yields CDR1 SGHTA and CDR2 FQGNSA.

The chain carries TRBV14 and TRBJ1-2; D perhaps matches TRBD1 (5 bases). CDR3 size: 14 residues. Trimming removed 3 bases at V and 8 bases at J, with 16 bases between. The germline V gene encodes CDR1 SGHDN and CDR2 FVKESK. The CDR3 coding sequence is TGTGCCAGCAGCCAGGGGCAGGGCGCCTGGGGCTACACCTTC. Protein product: CASSQGQGAWGYTF.

Concerning this clonotype: A much larger clone sits a single nucleotide away, making a read error possible. This sequence joins TRBV29-1 and TRBJ2-7; the D is unclear. Germline assignment: CDR1 SQVTM and CDR2 ANQGSEA. The CDR3 loop spans 12 amino acids. CDR3 nucleotides: TGCAACGTGCTTATCGGAGTGTTCGAGCAGTACTTC. Protein sequence: CNVLIGVFEQYF.

CDR3 loop: CASSTAGASYEQYF. The CDR3 DNA follows: TGTGCCAGCAGTACCGCAGGGGCCTCCTACGAGCAGTACTTC. The J gene is TRBJ2-7, the V gene TRBV28; possibly TRBD1 for D (6 bases). Germline lookup yields CDR1 MDHEN and CDR2 SYDVKM. The ends were cut back, 5 bases at V and 0 bases at J, with 11 bases in the middle. The CDR3 extends over 14 amino acids.

Worth noting for this clonotype: This could be a read error, since a much larger clone is one nucleotide away. The chain combines TRBV12-3 or TRBV12-4 with TRBJ2-7; D unclear. With 2 bases removed from V and 7 bases from J, the gap between germline ends came to 15 bases. This CDR3 has 14 amino acids. CDR3 in amino acids: CASSLSLGRNEQYF. For the CDR3, the DNA is TGTGCCAGCAGTTTAAGCCTCGGACGCAATGAGCAGTACTTC.

This clonotype occurred a few times. This chain uses TRBV12-3 or TRBV12-4 with TRBJ1-5, with D unclear. The length of the CDR3 is 13 residues. V shed 3 bases and J shed 2 bases, with 5 bases lying between them. CDR3 amino acids: CASSFNGNQPQHF. The CDR3, as DNA: TGTGCCAGCAGTTTTAACGGCAATCAGCCCCAGCATTTT.

The chain carries TRBV21-1 and TRBJ1-2; the D segment call TRBD1 is taken from the table without a DNA check. TRBV21-1 has pseudogene status. The CDR3 totals 15 residues. The CDR3 here is CASSKRDTANYGYTF. In DNA form, the CDR3 reads TGTGCCAGCAGCAAAAGGGACACAGCTAACTATGGCTACACCTTC.

The sample holds many counts of this clonotype. The V and J genes are TRBV14 and TRBJ1-1; D uncertain. The CDR3 consists of 12 residues. V lost 6 bases and J lost 5, with 10 bases in between. From germline, CDR1 is SGHDN and CDR2 FVKESK. In nucleotides, the CDR3 is TGTGCCAGCAGACACTTAGGAACTGAAGCTTTCTTT. Its translation is CASRHLGTEAFF. The whole variable domain, filled in from reference TRBV14 and TRBJ1-1, reads EAGVTQFPSHSVIEKGQTVTLRCDPISGHDNLYWYRRVMGKEIKFLLHFVKESKQDESGMPNNRFLAERTGGTYSTLKVQPAELEDSGVYFCASRHLGTEAFFGQGTRLTVV.

The chain joins TRBV18 to TRBJ2-7, with 7 bases that match TRBD1. Trimming cost V 4 bases and J 5 bases; bases outside gene matches: 14. Germline values: CDR1 KGHSH, CDR2 LQKENI. This CDR3 spans 16 amino acids. In nucleotides, the CDR3 is TGTGCCAGCTCACTCCTCCCGGCCAGGGGGTTCCACGAGCAGTACTTC. Translated, it gives CASSLLPARGFHEQYF.

This clonotype was seen at least ten times. The rearrangement links TRBV6-5 to TRBJ2-3, with D unresolved. The CDR3 extends over 13 amino acids. Trimming left V 0 bases short and J 4 bases short, with 5 bases between. CDR1 and CDR2 (germline): MNHEY, SVGAGI. The CDR3 sequence is CASSYSRADTQYF. The CDR3 region has the DNA TGTGCCAGCAGTTACTCGAGAGCAGATACGCAGTATTTT.

This sequence joins TRBV29-1 and TRBJ2-3; D gene ambiguous. There are 12 residues in the CDR3. Trimming left V 4 bases short and J 0 bases short, with 5 bases between. CDR1 is SQVTM and CDR2 is ANQGSEA in the germline V gene. This CDR3 reads CSVVPSTDTQYF. The CDR3 DNA reads TGCAGCGTTGTACCAAGCACAGATACGCAGTATTTT.

This rearrangement joins TRBV27 to TRBJ2-3; D ambiguous. CDR1 and CDR2 (germline): MNHEY, SMNVEV (reference sequence). Trimming removed 9 bases from V and 0 bases from J, with 4 bases in between. This CDR3 is built from 11 residues. The CDR3 here is CASISTDTQYF. The CDR3 region has the DNA TGTGCCAGTATAAGCACAGATACGCAGTATTTT.

This sequence joins TRBV20-1 and TRBJ2-1; D possibly matches TRBD1 or TRBD2 (5 bases each). The CDR3 has 15 residues. Germline V CDR1 and CDR2: DFQATT, SNEGSKA (reference sequence). Trimming pared 3 bases from V and 8 bases from J, leaving 20 bases between. The CDR3 spells CSARIPGSRRDEQFF. CDR3 DNA sequence: TGCAGTGCTAGGATCCCGGGATCACGCAGGGATGAGCAGTTCTTC.